What follows are 8 T cell receptor delta chains derived from one specimen sequenced in a study of fetal and pediatric gammadelta thymocytes. TCRdb processed the reads again with the CATT caller. The sample has around 1,200 delta-chain clones, roughly 36% seen once; the top ten hold approximately 7.7%. The sample consisted of non-Vgamma9Vdelta2 gamma-delta T cells from the thymus. Subset indicated: CD3+gammadeltaTCR+ thymocytes not co-expressing Vgamma9 and Vdelta2. The receptors originated from a child who underwent cardiac surgery and was recorded as healthy.

In the case of this clone: Only one base separates this from a far larger clonotype, so it likely reflects a read error. The sample contains more than one DNA sequence encoding this CDR3. V and J are TRDV1 and TRDJ1; perhaps TRDD3 as D (6 bases). CDR1 TSWWSYY and CDR2 QGS come from the germline V gene. There are 16 residues in the CDR3. CDR3 bases: TGTGCTCTGGGGGCCAGATGGGGGCTGACCACCGATAAACTCATCTTT. This sequence encodes CALGARWGLTTDKLIF.

As regards this clone: A much larger clone differs from this one at a single base, so this may be a read error. The sample has other DNA sequences that encode this CDR3 too. The V and J genes are TRDV1 and TRDJ1; 13 nucleotides match TRDD3. The V gene end was trimmed by 1 base and the J gene end by 0 bases; junction bases not matched to a gene: 20. The CDR3 length is 23 residues. CDR1 TSWWSYY and CDR2 QGS come from the germline V gene. The DNA for the CDR3 is TGTGCTCTTGGGGAACGCCCTACCCCTTTCCGTTACTGGGGGATACGGTACACCGATAAACTCATCTTT. Residues: CALGERPTPFRYWGIRYTDKLIF.

This clone was seen a single time. With only one base between it and a far larger clone, this is likely a read error. The chain links TRAV38-2/DV8 to TRDJ1, with 10 bases that match TRDD3. Germline trimming cut 2 bases from V and 0 bases from J; bases unmatched to any gene: 13. The CDR3 sequence is 19 residues long. Germline V gene sequence: CDR1 TSESDYY, CDR2 QEAYKQQN. The CDR3 DNA sequence: TGTGCTTATAGGAGTTGTATGGGGGATACTGCCTATGACACCGATAAACTCATCTTT. Residues: CAYRSCMGDTAYDTDKLIF.

This clone turned up a few times. A read error may explain this, as a much larger clone is one base away. The J gene is TRDJ1, the V gene TRDV1; 10 bases are a match to TRDD3. In germline, CDR1 is TSWWSYY, CDR2 QGS. CDR3 length: 20 residues. Losses at the gene ends were 3 bases for V and 0 bases for J; bases not matched to a gene: 16. The CDR3 DNA follows: TGTGCTCTTGGGGAGACGAACAAGTGGGGGATACACAAATACACCGATAAACTCATCTTT. Translation gives CALGETNKWGIHKYTDKLIF.

This clone is deemed large. The chain employs TRAV23/DV6 and TRDJ1; 10 positions match TRDD3. The CDR3 spans 20 residues. Germline CDR1 reads NTAFDY; CDR2 reads IRPDVSE (reference sequence). DNA of the CDR3: TGTGCCTTTATGGGGTCCGGGGGATACGCATGGGGGTTTTACACCGATAAACTCATCTTT. Amino acid sequence: CAFMGSGGYAWGFYTDKLIF. The entire variable domain, with the rest obtained from reference TRAV23/DV6 and TRDJ1, is as follows: QQQVKQSPQSLIVQKGGISIINCAYENTAFDYFPWYQQFPGKGPALLIAIRPDVSEKKEGRFTISFNKSAKQFSLHIMDSQPGDSATYFCAFMGSGGYAWGFYTDKLIFGKGTRVTVEP.

By share, this clone ranks as medium-sized. Within the sample, other DNA sequences also encode this same CDR3. This chain uses TRDV1 with TRDJ1; 13 positions match TRDD3. V lost 4 bases, J lost 1 base, and 15 bases stayed unmatched. This CDR3 has 20 amino acids. Germline CDR1 is TSWWSYY and CDR2 is QGS. The CDR3 nucleotides read TGTGCTCTTGGGGCCCGTAGTTACTGGGGGATACGCGCGGGCACCGATAAACTCATCTTT. Translated, it gives CALGARSYWGIRAGTDKLIF.

By share, this clone ranks as large. The chain uses TRDV1 and TRDJ1; 8 bases agree with TRDD3. With 1 base clipped from V and 2 bases from J, the junction kept 15 bases outside the gene matches. CDR3 length equals 19 residues. Looked up from germline, CDR1 is TSWWSYY and CDR2 is QGS. The CDR3 sequence is CALGEPPSRVLGGTDKLIF. The DNA for the CDR3 is TGTGCTCTTGGGGAACCCCCTTCCCGTGTACTGGGGGGAACCGATAAACTCATCTTT.

This clone is classed as large. The same CDR3 also results from other DNA sequences found in this sample. The chain carries TRDV1 and TRDJ4; the match to TRDD2 covers 9 bases. CDR3 length equals 24 residues. The trim removed 3 bases at V and 1 base at J, leaving 33 bases unmatched. The germline CDR1 and CDR2 sequences are TSWWSYY and QGS. The CDR3 reads CALGDWPSYVKLRTGIDGDRPLIF. DNA of the CDR3: TGTGCTCTTGGGGATTGGCCTTCCTACGTGAAACTACGCACGGGGATAGATGGGGACAGACCCCTGATCTTT.